This T cell receptor (beta chain) was sequenced for a study of identical twins. This clonotype was seen many times. Its antigen is unknown. Unique molecular identifiers were present on the cDNA, which also gained a universal primer site by template switching. TCRdb ran MiXCR on the 5' RACE reads and lists one entry per CDR3 protein. The data contain just under 650,000 distinct CDR3 sequences, around 7.4% of them singletons. Trimming left V 6 bases short and J 6 bases short, with 18 bases between. The germline V gene has CDR1 SQVTM and CDR2 ANQGSEA. The CDR3 has 14 amino acids. Notes on the study in general: Twins showed weaker excess sharing in their beta out-of-frame sequences. Invariant T cells like MAIT and iNKT could partly confound the zero-insertion analyses.

These data also formed part of another study, on yellow fever vaccine responses in identical twins.

Sequenced material: PBMCs. This TCR was recovered from a woman younger than 35 in good health. This chain uses TRBV29-1 with TRBJ2-1, with D unclear. As DNA, the CDR3 is TGCAGCGTAGGCTGGGCCCACGGTGCCAATGAGCAGTTCTTC. Protein sequence: CSVGWAHGANEQFF.